Each of the 26 T cell receptor beta chains below was sequenced from the same sample in a study of beta chain features in type 1 diabetes. The whole isolated RNA underwent reverse transcription, so sequencing captured expressed TCRB transcripts. Libraries were prepared by immunoSEQ multiplex PCR; TCRdb keeps only in-frame clonotypes and omits some of them. The sample has 400,000 to 550,000 clones, about an eighth seen once. The sequencing input was naive CD4+ T cells from blood. The receptors were gathered from a woman aged 18-29 years in good health.

The V gene is TRBV20-1, the J gene TRBJ2-5, with D unclear. The germline V gene has CDR1 DFQATT and CDR2 SNEGSKA (reference sequence). V lost 5 bases to trimming and J lost 9 bases, with 10 bases between them. The length of the CDR3 is 10 residues. This CDR3 is CSAQRRAQYF. DNA for the CDR3: TGCAGTGCTCAAAGACGGGCCCAGTACTTC.

This clone has just a few counts. The V call is TRBV7-9, the J call TRBJ1-6; 9 positions agree with TRBD1. V lost 4 bases to trimming and J lost 6 bases; unmatched junction nucleotides: 7. Germline-derived CDR1 and CDR2 are SEHNR and FQNEAQ (reference sequence). CDR3 length: 16 residues. The CDR3 DNA is TGTGCCAGCAGCTCCGGGACAGGGCTTATTAATTCACCCCTCCACTTT. Translating gives CASSSGTGLINSPLHF.

This clone was observed a few times. The chain is built from TRBV29-1 and TRBJ2-2, with 9 positions matching TRBD1. CDR1 is SQVTM, CDR2 ANQGSEA, per germline. There are 15 residues in the CDR3. Trimming at V came to 2 bases and at J to 2 bases, leaving 3 bases not matched to a gene. The CDR3 DNA reads TGCAGCGTTGAAAAGGACAGGGGAAACACCGGGGAGCTGTTTTTT. Amino acids: CSVEKDRGNTGELFF.

The rearrangement links TRBV2 to TRBJ2-6, with 7 nucleotides matching TRBD1. Germline-derived CDR1 and CDR2 are SNHLY and FYNNEI. This CDR3 is built from 11 residues. The V gene end was trimmed by 6 bases and the J gene end by 11 bases; junction bases not matched to a gene: 1. CDR3 loop: CASSDRDVLTF. In DNA, the CDR3 is TGTGCCAGCAGCGACAGGGACGTCCTGACTTTC.

The V and J genes are TRBV7-8 and TRBJ1-5; D is uncertain. This CDR3 contains 15 residues. The V gene's germline CDR1 is SGHVS and CDR2 FQNEAQ. Trimming removed 8 bases from V and 7 bases from J, with 21 bases in between. CDR3: CASAGTLLAGQPQHF. In nucleotides, the CDR3 is TGTGCCAGCGCTGGTACCCTATTGGCCGGGCAGCCCCAGCATTTT.

V gene TRBV7-8 combines with J gene TRBJ2-1; no reliable D call. Germline V lookup: CDR1 SGHVS, CDR2 FQNEAQ. The V end lost 2 bases, the J end lost 0 bases, and 2 bases lay between the germline ends. This CDR3 contains 13 residues. CDR3: CASSLPSYNEQFF. The CDR3 DNA reads TGTGCCAGCAGCTTACCCTCCTACAATGAGCAGTTCTTC.

With regard to this clone: A much larger clone differs from this one at a single base, so this may be a read error. V gene TRBV5-1 combines with J gene TRBJ2-5, with 7 bases fitting TRBD1. The CDR3 extends over 14 amino acids. CDR1 is SGHRS, CDR2 YFSETQ, per germline. V shed 2 bases, J shed 1 base, and the junction held 2 bases outside the gene matches. CDR3 sequence: CASSLQGTQETQYF. In DNA form, the CDR3 reads TGCGCCAGCAGCTTACAGGGGACCCAAGAGACCCAGTACTTC.

This clone was seen a handful of times. This chain uses TRBV9 with TRBJ1-5; D may be TRBD1 (6 bases). The CDR3 contains 15 residues. V lost 4 bases, J lost 3 bases, and 14 bases lay in between. Germline V gives CDR1 SGDLS, CDR2 YYNGEE. CDR3 protein: CASSKQGIVNQPQHF. CDR3 in DNA: TGTGCCAGCAGCAAACAGGGAATCGTCAATCAGCCCCAGCATTTT.

This sequence joins TRBV30 and TRBJ2-6; 9 positions match TRBD1. After removal of 5 bases from V and 0 bases from J, the junction contained 8 bases not matched to a gene. Germline-derived CDR1 and CDR2 are GTSNPN and SVGIG (reference sequence). This CDR3 is 17 amino acids long. In DNA, the CDR3 is TGTGCCTGGCGTAAATGGACAGGGGACTCTGGGGCCAACGTCCTGACTTTC. The encoded protein is CAWRKWTGDSGANVLTF.

This chain connects TRBV6-5 to TRBJ1-1; no clear D. V was pared by 4 bases and J by 6 bases, with 12 bases between. Germline CDR1 and CDR2: MNHEY and SVGAGI. The CDR3 covers 13 residues. CDR3: CASSLFFGAEAFF. In DNA form, the CDR3 reads TGTGCCAGCAGTTTATTTTTCGGTGCTGAAGCTTTCTTT.

This clone came up a few times. The chain is built from TRBV5-1 and TRBJ2-4; D not certain. V lost 6 bases and J 1 base, leaving 14 bases between the germline ends. This CDR3 has 15 amino acids. CDR1 is SGHRS, CDR2 YFSETQ, per germline. In DNA form, the CDR3 reads TGCGCCAGCAAAGAAGGACCCCCGGCCAAAAACATTCAGTACTTC. Translating gives CASKEGPPAKNIQYF.

The V gene is TRBV27, the J gene TRBJ2-3; 10 bases align to TRBD2. The CDR3 extends over 15 amino acids. J lost 4 bases, V lost 8 bases, and 9 bases had no gene match. Per germline, CDR1 MNHEY and CDR2 SMNVEV (reference sequence). CDR3 in amino acids: CASWWSGRAPDTQYF. The CDR3 DNA is TGTGCCAGCTGGTGGAGCGGGAGGGCCCCAGATACGCAGTATTTT.

The genes are TRBV7-9 and TRBJ2-7; 8 bases map to TRBD2. In germline, CDR1 is SEHNR, CDR2 FQNEAQ (reference sequence). V lost 1 base, J lost 3 bases, and 5 bases stayed unmatched. The CDR3 contains 15 residues. The CDR3 DNA reads as TGTGCCAGCAGCTTAGAGCTAGCGGGCAACTACGAGCAGTACGTC. Protein: CASSLELAGNYEQYV.

On this clone: The same CDR3 is also encoded by other DNA sequences in this sample. This sequence joins TRBV7-2 and TRBJ2-1; D is unresolved. V lost 1 base, J lost 4 bases, and 8 bases lay in between. Germline loops: CDR1 SGHTA, CDR2 FQGNSA. This CDR3 region has 14 residues. CDR3 in amino acids: CASSLESSYNEQFF. The DNA of the CDR3 is TGTGCCAGCAGCTTAGAAAGTTCATACAATGAGCAGTTCTTC.

This clone was observed a few times. This sequence joins TRBV9 and TRBJ1-5; TRBD1 might be the D (6 bases). The CDR3 spans 14 residues. CDR1 SGDLS and CDR2 YYNGEE come from the germline V gene. Trimming stripped 4 bases from V and 3 bases from J, with 11 bases between. CDR3 protein: CASSLDSFNQPQHF. The CDR3 DNA follows: TGTGCCAGCAGCCTGGACAGCTTCAATCAGCCCCAGCATTTT.

The chain has TRBV28 and TRBJ2-4; the match to TRBD1 covers 7 bases. V lost 3 bases and J lost 9; bases outside the gene matches: 8. The CDR3 sequence is 14 residues long. Germline CDR1 MDHEN, CDR2 SYDVKM. The DNA for the CDR3 is TGTGCCAGCAGTTTCGACAGGGTCGAGCGCATTCAGTACTTC. It specifies CASSFDRVERIQYF.

On this clone: The sample contains more than one DNA sequence encoding this CDR3. The rearrangement joins TRBV7-2 to TRBJ1-2, with D perhaps TRBD1 (6 bases). Germline V gene lookup returns CDR1 SGHTA and CDR2 FQGNSA. This CDR3 has 13 amino acids. Between the trimmed V and J ends, which lost 5 bases and 2 bases, there was a span of 9 bases. Here the CDR3 DNA reads TGTGCCAGCAGCCCCGGACAGAACTATGGCTACACCTTC. Translation gives CASSPGQNYGYTF.

This clone showed up just a few times. V gene TRBV29-1 combines with J gene TRBJ2-1, with D unclear. The germline V and J ends were trimmed by 3 bases and 0 bases, with 3 bases remaining between them. CDR3 length equals 12 residues. Germline V gene data show CDR1 as SQVTM and CDR2 as ANQGSEA. The CDR3 is CSVEPSYNEQFF. The DNA of the CDR3 is TGCAGCGTTGAGCCCTCCTACAATGAGCAGTTCTTC.

This clone was seen a handful of times. The CDR3 loop is CAISLHSGDLNEQFF. The CDR3, as DNA: TGTGCCATCAGCCTCCATAGCGGGGATCTGAATGAGCAGTTCTTC. The genes are TRBV10-3 and TRBJ2-1; 8 bases are shared with TRBD2. CDR1 is ENHRY and CDR2 is SYGVKD in the germline V gene. Trimming removed 6 bases from V and 7 bases from J; junction bases left unmatched: 11. The CDR3 totals 15 residues.

The table lists this clone with a few counts. The J gene is TRBJ1-2, the V gene TRBV7-9; D is possibly TRBD1 (5 bases). This CDR3 is 14 amino acids long. The V gene's germline CDR1 is SEHNR and CDR2 FQNEAQ (reference sequence). Trimming left V 5 bases short and J 6 bases short, with 16 bases between. CDR3: CASSQTQGTNGYTF. The CDR3 DNA is TGTGCCAGCAGCCAAACCCAAGGGACGAATGGCTACACCTTC. Based on the CDR3 plus reference TRBV7-9 and TRBJ1-2, the full variable domain is DTGVSQNPRHKITKRGQNVTFRCDPISEHNRLYWYRQTLGQGPEFLTYFQNEAQLEKSRLLSDRFSAERPKGSFSTLEIQRTEQGDSAMYLCASSQTQGTNGYTFGSGTRLTVV.

This clone has only a few counts. The CDR3 region has the DNA TGTGCCAGCAGCCCAGGGGGGCAGGGGGCGTCGGAGACCCAGTACTTC. Its translation: CASSPGGQGASETQYF. V gene TRBV9 combines with J gene TRBJ2-5; 8 bases agree with TRBD1. The CDR3 is 16 amino acids. The V gene's germline CDR1 is SGDLS and CDR2 YYNGEE. Losses at the gene ends were 4 bases for V and 5 bases for J; bases not matched to a gene: 13.

This clone has only a few counts. Other nucleotide sequences in the sample specify the same CDR3. This chain uses TRBV7-2 with TRBJ2-5; D is perhaps TRBD1 (5 bases). The CDR3 is 11 amino acids. Trimming shortened V by 3 bases and J by 7 bases, and 6 bases separated the two germline ends. Germline V gene lookup returns CDR1 SGHTA and CDR2 FQGNSA. The CDR3 reads CASSFRGTQYF. The CDR3 nucleotides read TGTGCCAGCAGCTTTAGGGGGACCCAGTACTTC.

This clone was detected only a few times. The V and J genes are TRBV7-2 and TRBJ2-1, with TRBD2 matching 8 bases. Germline V gene sequence: CDR1 SGHTA, CDR2 FQGNSA. This CDR3 contains 15 residues. Unmatched junction bases numbered 7, after V lost 5 bases and J lost 4 bases. CDR3 protein: CASSLSSGVYNEQFF. The CDR3 DNA follows: TGTGCCAGCAGCCTGAGTAGCGGGGTGTACAATGAGCAGTTCTTC.

The sample holds a few counts of this clone. Within the sample, other DNA sequences also encode this same CDR3. V is TRBV18 and J is TRBJ2-5; 8 bases line up with TRBD1. V was clipped by 6 bases and J by 0 bases; unmatched bases: 3. Germline CDR1 KGHSH, CDR2 LQKENI. The CDR3 runs 14 residues. CDR3 loop: CASSPTGDQETQYF. As DNA, the CDR3 is TGTGCCAGCTCGCCGACAGGGGACCAAGAGACCCAGTACTTC.

This clone showed up just a few times. The rearrangement links TRBV7-2 to TRBJ2-1, with 8 bases fitting TRBD1. Germline CDR1 is SGHTA and CDR2 is FQGNSA. J lost 4 bases, V lost 4 bases, and 3 bases had no gene match. This CDR3 spans 14 amino acids. The CDR3 loop is CASSYGQGYNEQFF. The CDR3 bases are TGTGCCAGCAGCTACGGACAGGGTTACAATGAGCAGTTCTTC. The full variable domain, its missing parts supplied by reference TRBV7-2 and TRBJ2-1, is GAGVSQSPSNKVTEKGKDVELRCDPISGHTALYWYRQSLGQGLEFLIYFQGNSAPDKSGLPSDRFSAERTGGSVSTLTIQRTQQEDSAVYLCASSYGQGYNEQFFGPGTRLTVL.

This clone came up a few times. J is TRBJ1-2 and V is TRBV7-9; D gene uncertain. CDR3 length: 15 residues. In germline, CDR1 is SEHNR, CDR2 FQNEAQ (reference sequence). The V and J ends lost 2 bases and 4 bases respectively, with 14 bases between them. Here the CDR3 reads CASSLNTALFYGYTF. Here the CDR3 DNA reads TGTGCCAGCAGCTTAAATACGGCGCTCTTCTATGGCTACACCTTC.